Sequencing of this T cell receptor (beta chain) was carried out in a study of cytomegalovirus exposure and HLA in healthy donors. Findings and caveats of the study: The majority of CMV-associated TCR beta chains were reported as apparently HLA-restricted in a later analysis. It was taken for granted in presence/absence analyses that sequencing depth across donors was roughly uniform.

This clone came up many times. Its specificity is not known. The same CDR3 is also encoded by other DNA sequences in this sample. The study ran its PCR with 60 Vbeta and 13 Jbeta primers. Only in-frame clones appear in the TCRdb table, and some are missing; sequencing was by immunoSEQ multiplex PCR. Of under 250,000 clones listed, approximately 88% were seen once; the top ten hold roughly 0.71%. The germline V and J ends were trimmed by 3 bases and 2 bases, with 9 bases remaining between them. The CDR3 spans 14 residues. Germline loops: CDR1 MNHNS, CDR2 SASEGT. The TCR comes from a boy aged 2 to 10 in good health and CMV-seronegative. Sequencing was carried out using PBMCs. V is TRBV6-1 and J is TRBJ2-3; a weak D match, TRBD2 (6 bases). The CDR3 is CASSEGLATDTQYF. The CDR3 nucleotides read TGTGCCAGCAGTGAGGGACTTGCCACAGATACGCAGTATTTT.